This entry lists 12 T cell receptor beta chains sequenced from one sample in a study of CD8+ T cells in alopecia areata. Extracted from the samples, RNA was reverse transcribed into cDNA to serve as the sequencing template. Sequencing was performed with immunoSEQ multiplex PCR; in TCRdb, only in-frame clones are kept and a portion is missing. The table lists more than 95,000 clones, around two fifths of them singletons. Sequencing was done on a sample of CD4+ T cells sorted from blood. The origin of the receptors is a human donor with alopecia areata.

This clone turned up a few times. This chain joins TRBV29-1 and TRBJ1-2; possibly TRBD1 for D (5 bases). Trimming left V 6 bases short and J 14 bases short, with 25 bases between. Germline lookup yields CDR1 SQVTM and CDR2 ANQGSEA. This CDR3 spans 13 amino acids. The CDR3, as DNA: TGCAGCGTATCCGGGACGGCTACTGGTAGAGAGACCTTC. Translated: CSVSGTATGRETF.

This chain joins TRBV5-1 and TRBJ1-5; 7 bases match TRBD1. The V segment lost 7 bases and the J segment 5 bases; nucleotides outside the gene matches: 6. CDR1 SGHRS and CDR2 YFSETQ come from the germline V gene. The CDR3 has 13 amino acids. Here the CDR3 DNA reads TGCGCCAGCGACCACAGGGGTTATCAGCCCCAGCATTTT. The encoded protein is CASDHRGYQPQHF.

The chain's CDR3 is CASSLGRGQGVYEQYF. CDR3 sequence (DNA): TGTGCCAGCAGCTTAGGCCGGGGGCAGGGCGTCTACGAGCAGTACTTC. This chain connects TRBV13 to TRBJ2-7; D is possibly TRBD1 or TRBD2 (6 bases each). V shed 0 bases and J shed 3 bases, with 15 bases lying between them. There are 16 residues in the CDR3. The germline V gene has CDR1 PRHDT and CDR2 FYEKMQ (reference sequence).

The CDR3 DNA reads TGTGCCAGCAGGGCCCCCGGGGGGGCTAGCAATGAGCAGTTCTTC. Translation gives CASRAPGGASNEQFF. V is TRBV9 and J is TRBJ2-1; TRBD2 matches at 8 bases. Germline CDR1 reads SGDLS; CDR2 reads YYNGEE. The CDR3 covers 15 residues. V was clipped by 5 bases and J by 6 bases; unmatched bases: 10. The full variable domain, its missing parts supplied by reference TRBV9 and TRBJ2-1, is DSGVTQTPKHLITATGQRVTLRCSPRSGDLSVYWYQQSLDQGLQFLIQYYNGEERAKGNILERFSAQQFPDLHSELNLSSLELGDSALYFCASRAPGGASNEQFFGPGTRLTVL.

For the CDR3, the DNA is TGTGCCAGCGGCCGACAGGAAGGACGCTATGGCTACACCTTC. Residues: CASGRQEGRYGYTF. The rearrangement joins TRBV27 to TRBJ1-2, with D possibly TRBD1 on 6 matching bases. V was trimmed by 8 bases and J by 4 bases, leaving 17 bases between them. This CDR3 has 14 residues. Germline V gene data show CDR1 as MNHEY and CDR2 as SMNVEV (reference sequence).

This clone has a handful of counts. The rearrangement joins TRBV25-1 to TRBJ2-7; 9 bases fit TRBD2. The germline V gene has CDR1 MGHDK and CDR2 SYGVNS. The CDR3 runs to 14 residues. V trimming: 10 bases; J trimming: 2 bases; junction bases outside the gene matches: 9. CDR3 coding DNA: TGTGCCACCGGGTTAGCGGGAGTAACCTACGAGCAGTACTTC. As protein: CATGLAGVTYEQYF.

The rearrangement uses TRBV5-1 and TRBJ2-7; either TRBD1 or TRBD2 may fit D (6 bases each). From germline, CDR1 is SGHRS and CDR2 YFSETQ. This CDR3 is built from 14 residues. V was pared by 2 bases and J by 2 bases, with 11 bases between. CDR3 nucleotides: TGCGCCAGCAGCTTAGACAGGACTACCTACGAGCAGTACTTC. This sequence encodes CASSLDRTTYEQYF.

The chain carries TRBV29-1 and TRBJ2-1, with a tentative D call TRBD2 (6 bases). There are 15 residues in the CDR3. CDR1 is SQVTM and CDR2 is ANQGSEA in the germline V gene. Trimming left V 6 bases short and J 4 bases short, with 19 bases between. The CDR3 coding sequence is TGCAGCGTCCCGCCCTCCGGGGGACGATACAATGAGCAGTTCTTC. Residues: CSVPPSGGRYNEQFF.

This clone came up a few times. The CDR3 DNA reads as TGTGCCAGCAGCAAAGGGAACAGGCCCGGAGAGGTAGGAGAGACCCAGTACTTC. Amino acids: CASSKGNRPGEVGETQYF. The V gene is TRBV21-1, the J gene TRBJ2-5; TRBD1 reflects the table's D call only, with no check against the DNA. TRBV21-1 is a known pseudogene. There are 18 residues in the CDR3.

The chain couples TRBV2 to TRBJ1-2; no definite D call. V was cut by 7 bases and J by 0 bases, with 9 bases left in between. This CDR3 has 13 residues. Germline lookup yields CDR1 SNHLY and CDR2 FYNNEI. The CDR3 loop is CASIVQPNYGYTF. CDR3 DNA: TGTGCCAGCATCGTACAGCCTAACTATGGCTACACCTTC.

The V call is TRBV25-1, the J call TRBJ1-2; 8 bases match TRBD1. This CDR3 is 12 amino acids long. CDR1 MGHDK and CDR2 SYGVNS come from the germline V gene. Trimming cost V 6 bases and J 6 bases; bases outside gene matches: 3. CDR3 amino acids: CASRDRDHGYTF. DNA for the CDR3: TGTGCCAGCAGGGACAGGGACCATGGCTACACCTTC.

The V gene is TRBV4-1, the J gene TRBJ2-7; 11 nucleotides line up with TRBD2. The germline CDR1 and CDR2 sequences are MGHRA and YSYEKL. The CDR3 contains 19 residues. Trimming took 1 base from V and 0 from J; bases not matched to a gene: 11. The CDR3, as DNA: TGCGCCAGCAGCCAAGGTCTTATGGGACTAGCGGCTAGCTCCTACGAGCAGTACTTC. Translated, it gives CASSQGLMGLAASSYEQYF.